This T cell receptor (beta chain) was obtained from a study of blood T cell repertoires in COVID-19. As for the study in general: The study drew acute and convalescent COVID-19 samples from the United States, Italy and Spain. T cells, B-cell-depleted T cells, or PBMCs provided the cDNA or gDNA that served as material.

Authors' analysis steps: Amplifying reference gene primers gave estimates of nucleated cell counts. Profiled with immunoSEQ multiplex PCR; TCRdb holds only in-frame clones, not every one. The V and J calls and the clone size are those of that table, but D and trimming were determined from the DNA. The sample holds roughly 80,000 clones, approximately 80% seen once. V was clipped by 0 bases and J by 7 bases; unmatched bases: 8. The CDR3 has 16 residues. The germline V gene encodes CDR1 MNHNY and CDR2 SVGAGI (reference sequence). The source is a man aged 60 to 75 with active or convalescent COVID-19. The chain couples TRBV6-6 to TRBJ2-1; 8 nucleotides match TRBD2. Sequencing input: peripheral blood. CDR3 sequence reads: CASSYSGGSSGNEQFF. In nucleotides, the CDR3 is TGTGCCAGCAGTTACTCGGGAGGGTCTAGCGGGAATGAGCAGTTCTTC.